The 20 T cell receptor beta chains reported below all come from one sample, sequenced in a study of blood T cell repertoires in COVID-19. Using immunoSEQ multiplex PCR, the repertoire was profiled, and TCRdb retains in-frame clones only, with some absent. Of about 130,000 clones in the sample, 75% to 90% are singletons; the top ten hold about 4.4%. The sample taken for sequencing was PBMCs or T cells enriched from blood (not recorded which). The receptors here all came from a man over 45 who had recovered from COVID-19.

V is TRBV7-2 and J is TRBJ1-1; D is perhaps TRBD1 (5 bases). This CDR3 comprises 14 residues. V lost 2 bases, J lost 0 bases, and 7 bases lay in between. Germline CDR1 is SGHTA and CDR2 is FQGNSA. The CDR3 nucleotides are TGTGCCAGCAGCTTAAGGGGCCTGAACACTGAAGCTTTCTTT. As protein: CASSLRGLNTEAFF.

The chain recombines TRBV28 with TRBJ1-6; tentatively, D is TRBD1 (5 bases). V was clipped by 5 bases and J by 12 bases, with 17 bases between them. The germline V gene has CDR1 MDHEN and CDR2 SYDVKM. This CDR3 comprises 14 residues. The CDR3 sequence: CASSIQGKVLPLHF. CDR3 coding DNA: TGTGCCAGCAGTATCCAGGGAAAAGTGTTACCCCTCCACTTT.

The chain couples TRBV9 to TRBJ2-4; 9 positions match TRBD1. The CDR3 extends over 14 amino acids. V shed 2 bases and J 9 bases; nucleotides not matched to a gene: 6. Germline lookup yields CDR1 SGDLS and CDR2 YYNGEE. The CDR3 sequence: CASSVGTGMSIQYF. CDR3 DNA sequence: TGTGCCAGCAGCGTCGGGACAGGGATGTCCATTCAGTACTTC.

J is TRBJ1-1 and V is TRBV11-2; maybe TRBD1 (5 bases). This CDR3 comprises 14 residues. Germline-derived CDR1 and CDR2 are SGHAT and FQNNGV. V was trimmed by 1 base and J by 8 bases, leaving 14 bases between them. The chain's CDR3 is CASSLALGAMEAFF. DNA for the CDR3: TGTGCCAGCAGCTTAGCCCTAGGGGCCATGGAAGCTTTCTTT.

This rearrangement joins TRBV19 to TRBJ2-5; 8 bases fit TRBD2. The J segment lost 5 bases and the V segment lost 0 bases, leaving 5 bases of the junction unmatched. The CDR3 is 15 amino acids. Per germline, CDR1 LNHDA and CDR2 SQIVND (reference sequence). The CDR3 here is CASSIDSGARETQYF. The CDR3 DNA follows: TGTGCCAGTAGTATAGATAGCGGGGCGCGTGAGACCCAGTACTTC.

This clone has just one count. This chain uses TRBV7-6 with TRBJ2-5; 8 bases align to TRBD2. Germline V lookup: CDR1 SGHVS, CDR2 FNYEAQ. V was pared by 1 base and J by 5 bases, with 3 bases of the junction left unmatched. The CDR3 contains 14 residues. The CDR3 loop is CASSLVSGVETQYF. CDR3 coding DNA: TGTGCCAGCAGCTTAGTTAGCGGGGTGGAGACCCAGTACTTC.

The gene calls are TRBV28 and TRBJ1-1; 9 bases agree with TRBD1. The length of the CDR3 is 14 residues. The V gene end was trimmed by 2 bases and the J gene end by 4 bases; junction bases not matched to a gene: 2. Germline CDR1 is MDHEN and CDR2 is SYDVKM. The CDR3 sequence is CASSLVTGGTEAFF. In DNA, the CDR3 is TGTGCCAGCAGTTTAGTGACAGGGGGCACTGAAGCTTTCTTT.

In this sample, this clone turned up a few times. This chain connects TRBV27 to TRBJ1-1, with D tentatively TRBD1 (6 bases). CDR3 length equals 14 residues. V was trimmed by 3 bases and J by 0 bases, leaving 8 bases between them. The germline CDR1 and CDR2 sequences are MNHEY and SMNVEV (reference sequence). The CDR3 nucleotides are TGTGCCAGCAGTTTGACAGGTATGAACACTGAAGCTTTCTTT. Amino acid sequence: CASSLTGMNTEAFF.

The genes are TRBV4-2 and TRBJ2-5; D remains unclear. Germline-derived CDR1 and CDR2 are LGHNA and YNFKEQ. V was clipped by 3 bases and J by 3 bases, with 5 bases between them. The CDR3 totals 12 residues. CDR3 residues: CASSQRKETQYF. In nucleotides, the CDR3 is TGTGCCAGCAGCCAGAGAAAAGAGACCCAGTACTTC.

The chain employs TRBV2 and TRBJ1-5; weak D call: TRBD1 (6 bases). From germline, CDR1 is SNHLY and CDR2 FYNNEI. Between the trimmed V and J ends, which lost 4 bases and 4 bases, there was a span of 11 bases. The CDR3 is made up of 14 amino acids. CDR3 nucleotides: TGTGCCAGCAGTGTTCAGAGGGGGAATCAGCCCCAGCATTTT. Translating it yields CASSVQRGNQPQHF.

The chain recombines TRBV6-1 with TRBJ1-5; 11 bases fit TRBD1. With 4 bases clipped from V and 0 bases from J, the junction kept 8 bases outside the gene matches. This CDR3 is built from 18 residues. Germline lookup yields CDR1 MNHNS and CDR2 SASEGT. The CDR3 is CASSVHGTGGYSNQPQHF. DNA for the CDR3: TGTGCCAGCAGTGTTCACGGGACAGGGGGTTATAGCAATCAGCCCCAGCATTTT.

For the CDR3, the DNA is TGTGCCAATTCCAGGGCCTCTGGAAACACCATATATTTT. Its protein is CANSRASGNTIYF. This chain uses TRBV12-3 or TRBV12-4 with TRBJ1-3; possible D gene TRBD1, 5 bases. This CDR3 spans 13 amino acids. Trimming pared 10 bases from V and 0 bases from J, leaving 10 bases between.

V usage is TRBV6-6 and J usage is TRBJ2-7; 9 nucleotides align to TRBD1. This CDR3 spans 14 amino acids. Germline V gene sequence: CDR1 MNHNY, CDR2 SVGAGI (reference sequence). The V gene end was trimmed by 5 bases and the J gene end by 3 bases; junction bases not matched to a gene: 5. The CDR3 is CASSATGGVYEQYF. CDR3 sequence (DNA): TGTGCCAGCAGTGCCACAGGGGGCGTCTACGAGCAGTACTTC.

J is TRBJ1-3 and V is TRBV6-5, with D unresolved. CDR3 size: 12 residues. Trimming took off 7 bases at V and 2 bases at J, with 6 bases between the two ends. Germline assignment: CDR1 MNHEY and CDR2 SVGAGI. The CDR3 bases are TGTGCCAGCATCTCCCCTGGAAACACCATATATTTT. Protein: CASISPGNTIYF.

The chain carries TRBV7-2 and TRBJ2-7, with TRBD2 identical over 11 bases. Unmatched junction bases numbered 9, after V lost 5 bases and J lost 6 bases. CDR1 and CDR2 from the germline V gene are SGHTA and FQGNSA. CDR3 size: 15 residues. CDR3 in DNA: TGTGCCAGCAGCCCGGATAGCGGGAGGGTTCCCGAGCAGTACTTC. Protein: CASSPDSGRVPEQYF.

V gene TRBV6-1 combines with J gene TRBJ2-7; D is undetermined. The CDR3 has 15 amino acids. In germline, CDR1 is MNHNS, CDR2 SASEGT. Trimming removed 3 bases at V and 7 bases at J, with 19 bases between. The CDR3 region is CASSDPAPNYREQYV. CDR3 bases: TGTGCCAGCAGTGACCCCGCCCCTAACTATAGGGAGCAGTACGTC.

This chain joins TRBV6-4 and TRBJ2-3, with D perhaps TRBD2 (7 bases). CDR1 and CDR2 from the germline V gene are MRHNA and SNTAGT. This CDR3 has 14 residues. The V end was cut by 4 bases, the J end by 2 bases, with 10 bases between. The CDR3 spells CASSVGGPTDTQYF. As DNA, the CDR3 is TGTGCCAGCAGTGTCGGGGGGCCCACAGATACGCAGTATTTT.

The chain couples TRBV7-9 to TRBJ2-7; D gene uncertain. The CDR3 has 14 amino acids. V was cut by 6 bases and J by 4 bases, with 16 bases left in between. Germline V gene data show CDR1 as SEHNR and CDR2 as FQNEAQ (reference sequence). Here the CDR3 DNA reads TGTGCCAGCAGATCTCACTTCGCGACTTACGAGCAGTACTTC. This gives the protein CASRSHFATYEQYF.

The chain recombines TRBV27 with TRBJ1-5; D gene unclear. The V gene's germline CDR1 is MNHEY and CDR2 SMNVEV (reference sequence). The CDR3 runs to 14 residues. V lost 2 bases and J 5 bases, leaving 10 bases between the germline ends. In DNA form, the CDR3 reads TGTGCCAGCAGTTTACGCAGGAACGATCAGCCCCAGCATTTT. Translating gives CASSLRRNDQPQHF.

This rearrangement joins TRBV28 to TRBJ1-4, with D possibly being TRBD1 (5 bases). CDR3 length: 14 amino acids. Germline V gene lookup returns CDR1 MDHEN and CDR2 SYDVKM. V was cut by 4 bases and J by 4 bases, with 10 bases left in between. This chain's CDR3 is CASSSGLDNEKLFF. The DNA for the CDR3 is TGTGCCAGCAGTTCGGGACTCGATAATGAAAAACTGTTTTTT.